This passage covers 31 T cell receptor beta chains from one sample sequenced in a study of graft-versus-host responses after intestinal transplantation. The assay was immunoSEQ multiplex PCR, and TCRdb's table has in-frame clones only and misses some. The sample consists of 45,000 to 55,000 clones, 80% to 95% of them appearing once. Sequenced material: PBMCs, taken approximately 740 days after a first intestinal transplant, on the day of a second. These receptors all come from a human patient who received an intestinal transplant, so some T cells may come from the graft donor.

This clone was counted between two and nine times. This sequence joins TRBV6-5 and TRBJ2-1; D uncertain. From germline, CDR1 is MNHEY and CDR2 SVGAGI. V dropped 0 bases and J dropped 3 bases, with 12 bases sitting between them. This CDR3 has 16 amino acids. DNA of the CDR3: TGTGCCAGCAGTTACTCGGACCGGACCAACTACAATGAGCAGTTCTTC. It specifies CASSYSDRTNYNEQFF.

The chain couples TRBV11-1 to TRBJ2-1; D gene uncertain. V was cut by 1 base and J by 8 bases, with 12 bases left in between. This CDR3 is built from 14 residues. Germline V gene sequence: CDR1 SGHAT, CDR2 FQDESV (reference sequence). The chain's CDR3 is CASSLVPRWDEQFF. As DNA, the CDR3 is TGTGCCAGCAGCTTAGTCCCTCGGTGGGATGAGCAGTTCTTC. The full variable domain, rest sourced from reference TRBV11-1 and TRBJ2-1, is EAEVAQSPRYKITEKSQAVAFWCDPISGHATLYWYRQILGQGPELLVQFQDESVVDDSQLPKDRFSAERLKGVDSTLKIQPAELGDSAMYLCASSLVPRWDEQFFGPGTRLTVL.

CDR3 nucleotide sequence: TGTGCCAGCAGCTTAGGGACTGAAGCTTTCTTT. Translated, it gives CASSLGTEAFF. The genes are TRBV7-9 and TRBJ1-1, with D hard to call. Trimming pared 1 base from V and 5 bases from J, leaving 2 bases between. Germline V lookup: CDR1 SEHNR, CDR2 FQNEAQ (reference sequence). This CDR3 spans 11 amino acids.

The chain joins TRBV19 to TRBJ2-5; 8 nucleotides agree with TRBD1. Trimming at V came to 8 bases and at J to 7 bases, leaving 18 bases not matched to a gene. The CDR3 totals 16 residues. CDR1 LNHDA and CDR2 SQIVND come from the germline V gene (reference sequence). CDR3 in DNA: TGTGCCAGTGCCCCCGGATCAGGGGGCAGGCTGGGGACCCAGTACTTC. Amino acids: CASAPGSGGRLGTQYF.

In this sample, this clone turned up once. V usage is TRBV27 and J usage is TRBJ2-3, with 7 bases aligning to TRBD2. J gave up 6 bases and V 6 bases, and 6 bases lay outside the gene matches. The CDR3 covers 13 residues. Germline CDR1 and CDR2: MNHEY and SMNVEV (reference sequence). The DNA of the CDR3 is TGTGCCAGCAGCCGGGACGGGGGGGATACGCAGTATTTT. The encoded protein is CASSRDGGDTQYF.

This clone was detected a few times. The CDR3 loop reads CASSINGGSQPQHF. CDR3 sequence (DNA): TGTGCCAGTAGTATAAACGGGGGCTCTCAGCCCCAGCATTTT. V is TRBV19 and J is TRBJ1-5, with D perhaps TRBD1 (6 bases). The V end was cut by 2 bases, the J end by 6 bases, with 11 bases between. The CDR3 is made up of 14 amino acids. Germline-derived CDR1 and CDR2 are LNHDA and SQIVND (reference sequence).

The DNA of the CDR3 is TGTGCCAGTAGTATATCGGGTTTCGAGCAGTACTTC. It specifies CASSISGFEQYF. The chain has TRBV19 and TRBJ2-7; D remains unclear. V was clipped by 2 bases and J by 6 bases, with 8 bases between them. The germline CDR1 and CDR2 sequences are LNHDA and SQIVND (reference sequence). The CDR3 totals 12 residues.

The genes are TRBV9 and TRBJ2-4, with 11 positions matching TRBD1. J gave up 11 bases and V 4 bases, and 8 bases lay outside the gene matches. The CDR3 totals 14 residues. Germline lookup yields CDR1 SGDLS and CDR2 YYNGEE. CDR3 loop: CASSTGQGAGLQYF. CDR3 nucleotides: TGTGCCAGCAGCACCGGACAGGGGGCAGGTCTTCAGTACTTC.

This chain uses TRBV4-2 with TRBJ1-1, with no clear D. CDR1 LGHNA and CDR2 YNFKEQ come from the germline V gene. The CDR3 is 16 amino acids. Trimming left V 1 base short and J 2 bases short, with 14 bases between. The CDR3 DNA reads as TGTGCCAGCAGCCAAGGCGCAATGGGCCTTAACACTGAAGCTTTCTTT. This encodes CASSQGAMGLNTEAFF.

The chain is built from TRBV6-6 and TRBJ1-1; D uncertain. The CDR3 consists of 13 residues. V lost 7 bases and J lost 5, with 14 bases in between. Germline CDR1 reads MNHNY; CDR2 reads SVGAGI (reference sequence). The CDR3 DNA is TGTGCCAGCATTACCATTGCTGGGACTGAAGCTTTCTTT. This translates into CASITIAGTEAFF.

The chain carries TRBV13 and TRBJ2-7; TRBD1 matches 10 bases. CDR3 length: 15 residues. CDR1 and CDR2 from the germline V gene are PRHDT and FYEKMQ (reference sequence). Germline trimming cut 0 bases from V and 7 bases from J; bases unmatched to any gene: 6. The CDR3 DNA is TGTGCCAGCAGCTTAGGCGGGACAGGGGTGTATGAGCAGTACTTC. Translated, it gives CASSLGGTGVYEQYF. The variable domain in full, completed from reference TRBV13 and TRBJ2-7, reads AAGVIQSPRHLIKEKRETATLKCYPIPRHDTVYWYQQGPGQDPQFLISFYEKMQSDKGSIPDRFSAQQFSDYHSELNMSSLELGDSALYFCASSLGGTGVYEQYFGPGTRLTVT.

CDR3 amino acids: CAWSQTRTDTQYF. CDR3 DNA: TGTGCCTGGAGTCAAACCAGAACAGATACGCAGTATTTT. The chain carries TRBV30 and TRBJ2-3; D unclear. Per the germline V gene, CDR1 is GTSNPN and CDR2 is SVGIG (reference sequence). The V end was cut by 2 bases, the J end by 3 bases, with 9 bases between. CDR3 length: 13 amino acids.

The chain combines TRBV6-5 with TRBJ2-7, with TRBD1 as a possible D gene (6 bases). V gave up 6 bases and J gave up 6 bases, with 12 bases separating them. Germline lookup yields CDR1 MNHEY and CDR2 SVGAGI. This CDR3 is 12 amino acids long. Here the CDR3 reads CASRPIGGEQYF. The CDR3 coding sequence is TGTGCCAGCAGACCGATAGGGGGCGAGCAGTACTTC.

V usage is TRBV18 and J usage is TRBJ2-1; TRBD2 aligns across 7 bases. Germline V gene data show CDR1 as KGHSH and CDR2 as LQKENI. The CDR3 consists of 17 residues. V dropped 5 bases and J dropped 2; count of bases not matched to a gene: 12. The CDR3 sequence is CASSSKGSSGTYNEQFF. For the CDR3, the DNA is TGTGCCAGCTCAAGCAAGGGTTCTAGCGGTACCTACAATGAGCAGTTCTTC.

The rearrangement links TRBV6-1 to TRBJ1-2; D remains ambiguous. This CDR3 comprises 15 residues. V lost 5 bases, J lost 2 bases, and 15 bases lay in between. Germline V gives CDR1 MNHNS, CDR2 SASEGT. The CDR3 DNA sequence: TGTGCCAGCAGTCAAAGACTGGTCCAAAACTATGGCTACACCTTC. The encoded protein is CASSQRLVQNYGYTF.

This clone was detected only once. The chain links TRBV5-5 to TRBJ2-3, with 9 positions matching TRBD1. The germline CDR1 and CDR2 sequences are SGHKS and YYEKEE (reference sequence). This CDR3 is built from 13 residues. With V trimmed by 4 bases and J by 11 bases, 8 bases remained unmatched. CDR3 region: CASSPGQGGMQYF. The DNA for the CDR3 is TGTGCCAGCAGCCCGGGACAGGGAGGTATGCAGTATTTT.

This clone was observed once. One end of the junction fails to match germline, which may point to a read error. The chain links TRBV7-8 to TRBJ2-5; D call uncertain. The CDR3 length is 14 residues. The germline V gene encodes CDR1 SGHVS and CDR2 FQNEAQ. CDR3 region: CASRLADRRETQYF. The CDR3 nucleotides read TGTGCCAGCAGATTAGCAGATCGGCGAGAGACCCAGTACTTC.

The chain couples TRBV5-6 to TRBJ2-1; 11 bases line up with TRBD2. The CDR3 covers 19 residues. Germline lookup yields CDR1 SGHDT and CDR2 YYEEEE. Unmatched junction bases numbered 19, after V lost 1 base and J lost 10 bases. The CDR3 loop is CASSLWVRTQLAGEAEQFF. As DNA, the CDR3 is TGTGCCAGCAGCTTGTGGGTCAGGACGCAACTAGCGGGAGAGGCGGAGCAGTTCTTC.

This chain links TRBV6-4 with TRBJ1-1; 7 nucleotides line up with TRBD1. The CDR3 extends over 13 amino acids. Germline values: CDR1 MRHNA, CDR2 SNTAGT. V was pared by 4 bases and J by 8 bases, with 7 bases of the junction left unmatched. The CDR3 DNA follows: TGTGCCAGCAGTGCGACAGGGCTAGGGGAAGCTTTCTTT. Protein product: CASSATGLGEAFF.

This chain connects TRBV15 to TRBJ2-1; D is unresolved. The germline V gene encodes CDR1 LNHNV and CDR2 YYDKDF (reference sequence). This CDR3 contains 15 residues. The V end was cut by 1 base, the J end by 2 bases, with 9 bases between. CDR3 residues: CATSRAFNPYNEQFF. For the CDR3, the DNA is TGTGCCACCAGCAGAGCCTTTAACCCCTACAATGAGCAGTTCTTC.

DNA for the CDR3: TGTGCCAGCAGTCCCCCAGGGTACCAGGTTCAGTTCTTC. This sequence encodes CASSPPGYQVQFF. The chain has TRBV28 and TRBJ2-1, with D possibly being TRBD1 (5 bases). Germline loops: CDR1 MDHEN, CDR2 SYDVKM. The CDR3 covers 13 residues. Trimming pared 5 bases from V and 13 bases from J, leaving 18 bases between.

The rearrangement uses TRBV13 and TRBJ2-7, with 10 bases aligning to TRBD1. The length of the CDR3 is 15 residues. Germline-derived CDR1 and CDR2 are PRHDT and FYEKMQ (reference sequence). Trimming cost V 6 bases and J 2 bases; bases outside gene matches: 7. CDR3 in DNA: TGTGCCAGCAGTACAAAGGGACAGGGGACCTACGAGCAGTACTTC. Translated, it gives CASSTKGQGTYEQYF.

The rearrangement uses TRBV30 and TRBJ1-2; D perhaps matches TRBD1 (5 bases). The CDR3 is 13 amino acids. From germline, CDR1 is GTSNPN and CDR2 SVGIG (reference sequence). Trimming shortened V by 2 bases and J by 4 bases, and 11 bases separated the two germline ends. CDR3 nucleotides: TGTGCCTGGAGTTCTACGGGGCTCTATGGCTACACCTTC. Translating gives CAWSSTGLYGYTF.

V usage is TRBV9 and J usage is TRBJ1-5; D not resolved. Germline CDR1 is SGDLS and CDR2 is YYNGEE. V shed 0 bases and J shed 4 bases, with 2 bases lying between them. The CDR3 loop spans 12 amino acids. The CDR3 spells CASSVGNQPQHF. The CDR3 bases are TGTGCCAGCAGCGTAGGGAATCAGCCCCAGCATTTT. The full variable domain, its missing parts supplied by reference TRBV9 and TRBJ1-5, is DSGVTQTPKHLITATGQRVTLRCSPRSGDLSVYWYQQSLDQGLQFLIQYYNGEERAKGNILERFSAQQFPDLHSELNLSSLELGDSALYFCASSVGNQPQHFGDGTRLSIL.

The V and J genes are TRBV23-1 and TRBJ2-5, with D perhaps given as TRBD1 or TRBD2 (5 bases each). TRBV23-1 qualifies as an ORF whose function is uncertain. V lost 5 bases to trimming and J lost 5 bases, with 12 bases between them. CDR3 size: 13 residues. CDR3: CASSGTPRETQYF. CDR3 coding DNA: TGCGCCAGCAGTGGGACCCCCCGGGAGACCCAGTACTTC.

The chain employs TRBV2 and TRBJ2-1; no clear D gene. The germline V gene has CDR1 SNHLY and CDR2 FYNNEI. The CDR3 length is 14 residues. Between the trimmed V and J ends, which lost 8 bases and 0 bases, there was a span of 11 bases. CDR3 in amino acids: CASGRTSSYNEQFF. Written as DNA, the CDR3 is TGTGCCAGCGGTAGGACGAGCTCCTACAATGAGCAGTTCTTC. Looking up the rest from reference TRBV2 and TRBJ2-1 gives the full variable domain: EPEVTQTPSHQVTQMGQEVILRCVPISNHLYFYWYRQILGQKVEFLVSFYNNEISEKSEIFDDQFSVERPDGSNFTLKIRSTKLEDSAMYFCASGRTSSYNEQFFGPGTRLTVL.

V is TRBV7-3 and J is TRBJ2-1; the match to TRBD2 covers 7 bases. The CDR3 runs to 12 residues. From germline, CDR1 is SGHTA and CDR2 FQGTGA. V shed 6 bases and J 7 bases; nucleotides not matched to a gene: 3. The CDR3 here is CASRGLGNEQFF. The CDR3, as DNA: TGTGCCAGCAGAGGACTAGGGAATGAGCAGTTCTTC.

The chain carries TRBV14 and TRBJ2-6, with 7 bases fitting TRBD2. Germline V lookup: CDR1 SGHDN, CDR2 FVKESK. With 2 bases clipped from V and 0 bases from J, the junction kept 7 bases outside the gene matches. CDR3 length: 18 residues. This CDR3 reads CASSQLGGLNSGANVLTF. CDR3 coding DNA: TGTGCCAGCAGCCAATTGGGAGGGCTTAACTCTGGGGCCAACGTCCTGACTTTC.

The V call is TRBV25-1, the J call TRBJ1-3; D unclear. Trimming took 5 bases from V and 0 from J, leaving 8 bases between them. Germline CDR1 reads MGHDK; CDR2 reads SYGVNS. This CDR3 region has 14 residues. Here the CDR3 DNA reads TGTGCCAGCAGTTTCTCAGGCTCTGGAAACACCATATATTTT. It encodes CASSFSGSGNTIYF.

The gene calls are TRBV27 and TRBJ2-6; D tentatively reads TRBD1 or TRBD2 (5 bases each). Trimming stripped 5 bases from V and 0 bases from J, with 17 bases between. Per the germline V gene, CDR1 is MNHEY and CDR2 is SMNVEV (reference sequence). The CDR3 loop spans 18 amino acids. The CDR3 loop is CASSHQGVGPSGANVLTF. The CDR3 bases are TGTGCCAGCAGTCACCAGGGAGTGGGGCCCTCTGGGGCCAACGTCCTGACTTTC.

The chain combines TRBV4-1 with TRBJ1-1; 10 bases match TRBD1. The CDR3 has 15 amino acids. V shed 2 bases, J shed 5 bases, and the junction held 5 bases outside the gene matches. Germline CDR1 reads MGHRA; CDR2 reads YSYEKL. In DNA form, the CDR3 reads TGCGCCAGCAGCCAATTCGTGGACAGGGGGACTGAAGCTTTCTTT. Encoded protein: CASSQFVDRGTEAFF.